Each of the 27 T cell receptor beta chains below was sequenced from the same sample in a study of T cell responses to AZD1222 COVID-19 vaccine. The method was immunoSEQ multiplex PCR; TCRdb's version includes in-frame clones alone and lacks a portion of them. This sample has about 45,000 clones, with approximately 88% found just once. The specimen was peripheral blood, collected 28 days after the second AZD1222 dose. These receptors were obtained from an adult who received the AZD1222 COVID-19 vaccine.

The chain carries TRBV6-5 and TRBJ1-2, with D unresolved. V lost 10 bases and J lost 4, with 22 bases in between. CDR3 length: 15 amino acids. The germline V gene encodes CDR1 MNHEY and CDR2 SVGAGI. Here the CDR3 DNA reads TGTGCCACCTACGGGCAGCCATATCTCCGCTATGGCTACACCTTC. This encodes CATYGQPYLRYGYTF.

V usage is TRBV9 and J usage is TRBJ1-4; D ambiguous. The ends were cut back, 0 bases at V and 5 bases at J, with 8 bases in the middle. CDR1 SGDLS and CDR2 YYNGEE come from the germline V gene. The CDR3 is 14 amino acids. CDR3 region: CASSVGGVNEKLFF. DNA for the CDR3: TGTGCCAGCAGCGTAGGAGGAGTCAATGAAAAACTGTTTTTT.

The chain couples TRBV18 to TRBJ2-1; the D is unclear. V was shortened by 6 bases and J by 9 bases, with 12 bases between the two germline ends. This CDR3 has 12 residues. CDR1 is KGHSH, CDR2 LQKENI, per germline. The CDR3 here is CASSPDLGEQFF. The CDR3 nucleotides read TGTGCCAGCTCCCCCGACCTCGGTGAGCAGTTCTTC. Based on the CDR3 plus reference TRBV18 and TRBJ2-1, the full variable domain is NAGVMQNPRHLVRRRGQEARLRCSPMKGHSHVYWYRQLPEEGLKFMVYLQKENIIDESGMPKERFSAEFPKEGPSILRIQQVVRGDSAAYFCASSPDLGEQFFGPGTRLTVL.

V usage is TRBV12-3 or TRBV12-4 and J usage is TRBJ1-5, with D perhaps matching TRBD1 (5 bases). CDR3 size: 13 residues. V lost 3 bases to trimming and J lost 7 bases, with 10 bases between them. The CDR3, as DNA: TGTGCCAGCAGTTTTGGGGGTGGGCAGCCCCAGCATTTT. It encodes CASSFGGGQPQHF.

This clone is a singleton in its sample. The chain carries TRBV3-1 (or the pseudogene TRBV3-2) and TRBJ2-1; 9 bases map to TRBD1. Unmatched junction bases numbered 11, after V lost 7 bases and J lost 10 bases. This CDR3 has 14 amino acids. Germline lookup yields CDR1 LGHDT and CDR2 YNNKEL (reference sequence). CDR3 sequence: CASKTGGRGGEQFF. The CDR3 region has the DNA TGTGCCAGCAAAACAGGGGGCCGAGGAGGCGAGCAGTTCTTC.

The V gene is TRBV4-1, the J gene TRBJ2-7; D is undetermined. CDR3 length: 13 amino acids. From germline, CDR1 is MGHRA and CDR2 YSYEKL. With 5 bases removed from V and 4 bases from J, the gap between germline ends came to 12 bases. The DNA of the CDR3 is TGCGCCAGCAGCAAGGAAGGGCCGTACGAGCAGTACTTC. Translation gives CASSKEGPYEQYF.

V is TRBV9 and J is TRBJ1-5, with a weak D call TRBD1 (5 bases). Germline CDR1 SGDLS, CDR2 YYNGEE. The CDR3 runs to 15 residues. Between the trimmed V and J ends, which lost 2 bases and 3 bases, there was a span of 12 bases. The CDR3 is CASSVGGGDNQPQHF. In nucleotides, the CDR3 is TGTGCCAGCAGCGTGGGGGGAGGGGACAATCAGCCCCAGCATTTT.

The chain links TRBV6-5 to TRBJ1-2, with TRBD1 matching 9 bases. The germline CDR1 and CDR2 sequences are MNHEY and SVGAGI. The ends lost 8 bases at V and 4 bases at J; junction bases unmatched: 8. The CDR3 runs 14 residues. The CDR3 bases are TGTGCCAGCTGGGACAGGGATCCTCGCTATGGCTACACCTTC. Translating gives CASWDRDPRYGYTF.

The DNA for the CDR3 is TGCGCCAGCAGTGACTCCGCGGGTGGGCAGTTCTTC. Protein sequence: CASSDSAGGQFF. V gene TRBV10-1 combines with J gene TRBJ2-1, with TRBD2 as a possible D gene (5 bases). With 3 bases removed from V and 12 bases from J, the gap between germline ends came to 12 bases. Germline V CDR1 and CDR2: WNHNN, SYGVQD (reference sequence). The CDR3 spans 12 residues.

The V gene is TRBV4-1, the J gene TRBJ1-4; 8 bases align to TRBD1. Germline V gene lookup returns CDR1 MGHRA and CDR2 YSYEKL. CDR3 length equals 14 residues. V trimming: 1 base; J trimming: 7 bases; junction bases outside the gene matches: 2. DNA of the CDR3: TGCGCCAGCAGCCAAGGGGACAGGACTGAAAAACTGTTTTTT. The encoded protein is CASSQGDRTEKLFF.

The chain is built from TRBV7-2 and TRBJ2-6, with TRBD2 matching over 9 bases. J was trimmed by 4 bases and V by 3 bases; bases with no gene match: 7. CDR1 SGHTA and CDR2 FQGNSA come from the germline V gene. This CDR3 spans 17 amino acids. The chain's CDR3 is CASSFRVAGAGANVLTF. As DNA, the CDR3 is TGTGCCAGCAGCTTCCGGGTAGCGGGAGCAGGGGCCAACGTCCTGACTTTC.

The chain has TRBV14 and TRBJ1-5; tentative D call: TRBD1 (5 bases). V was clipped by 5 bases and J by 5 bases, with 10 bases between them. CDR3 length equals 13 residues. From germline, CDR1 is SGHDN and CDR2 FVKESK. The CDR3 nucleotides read TGTGCCAGCAGCAGAGGGGTGGATCAGCCCCAGCATTTT. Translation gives CASSRGVDQPQHF.

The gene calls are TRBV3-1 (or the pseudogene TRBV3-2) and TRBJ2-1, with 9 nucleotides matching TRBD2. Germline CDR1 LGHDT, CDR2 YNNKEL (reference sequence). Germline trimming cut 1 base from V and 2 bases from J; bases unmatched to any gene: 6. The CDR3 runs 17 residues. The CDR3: CASSQGHSGGPYNEQFF. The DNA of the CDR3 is TGTGCCAGCAGCCAAGGTCATAGCGGGGGACCCTACAATGAGCAGTTCTTC.

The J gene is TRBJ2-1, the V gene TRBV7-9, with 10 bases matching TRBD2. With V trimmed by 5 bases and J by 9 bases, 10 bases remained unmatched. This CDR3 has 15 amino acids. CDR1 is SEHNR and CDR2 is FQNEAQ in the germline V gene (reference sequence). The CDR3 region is CASSPSVSGRIEQFF. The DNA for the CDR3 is TGTGCCAGCAGCCCCTCAGTTAGCGGGAGGATTGAGCAGTTCTTC.

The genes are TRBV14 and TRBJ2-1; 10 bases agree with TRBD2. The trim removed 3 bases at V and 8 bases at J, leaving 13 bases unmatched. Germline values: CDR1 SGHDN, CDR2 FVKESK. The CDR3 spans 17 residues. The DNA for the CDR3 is TGTGCCAGCAGCCACCGCCTAGCGGGGGCCGGAGGTGATGAGCAGTTCTTC. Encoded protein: CASSHRLAGAGGDEQFF.

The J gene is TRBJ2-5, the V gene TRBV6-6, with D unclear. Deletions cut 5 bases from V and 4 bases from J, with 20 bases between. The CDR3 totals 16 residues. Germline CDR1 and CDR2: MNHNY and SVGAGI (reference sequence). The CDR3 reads CASSDFSQTRTETQYF. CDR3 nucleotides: TGTGCCAGCAGTGACTTTTCTCAGACACGGACAGAGACCCAGTACTTC.

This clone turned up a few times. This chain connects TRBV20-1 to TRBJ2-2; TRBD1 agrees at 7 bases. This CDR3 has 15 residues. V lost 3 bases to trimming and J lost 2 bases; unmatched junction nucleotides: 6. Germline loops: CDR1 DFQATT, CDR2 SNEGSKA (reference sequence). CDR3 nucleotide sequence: TGCAGTGCTAGTTCGACAGGGATAAACACCGGGGAGCTGTTTTTT. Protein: CSASSTGINTGELFF.

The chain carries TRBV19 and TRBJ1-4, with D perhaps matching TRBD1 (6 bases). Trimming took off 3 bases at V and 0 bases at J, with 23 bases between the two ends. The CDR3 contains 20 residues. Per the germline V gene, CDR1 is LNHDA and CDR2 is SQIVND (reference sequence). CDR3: CASSIQAPTGSGSTNEKLFF. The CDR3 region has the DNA TGTGCCAGTAGTATTCAGGCCCCAACAGGGTCTGGTTCAACTAATGAAAAACTGTTTTTT.

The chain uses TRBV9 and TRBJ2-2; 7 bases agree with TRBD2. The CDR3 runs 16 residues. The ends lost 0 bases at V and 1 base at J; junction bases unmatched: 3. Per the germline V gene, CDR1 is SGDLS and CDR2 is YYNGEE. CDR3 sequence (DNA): TGTGCCAGCAGCGTAGGAGGCGGGGGGAACACCGGGGAGCTGTTTTTT. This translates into CASSVGGGGNTGELFF.

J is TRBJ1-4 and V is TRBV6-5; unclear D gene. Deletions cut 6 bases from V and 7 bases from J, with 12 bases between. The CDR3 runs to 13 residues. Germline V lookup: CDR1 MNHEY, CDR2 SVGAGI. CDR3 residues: CASRPPNGEKLFF. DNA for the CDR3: TGTGCCAGCAGACCCCCAAATGGTGAAAAACTGTTTTTT.

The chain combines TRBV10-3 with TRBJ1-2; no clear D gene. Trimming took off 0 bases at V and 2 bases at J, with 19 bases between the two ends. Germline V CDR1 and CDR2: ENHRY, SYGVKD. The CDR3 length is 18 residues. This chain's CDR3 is CAISESYRPGGQNYGYTF. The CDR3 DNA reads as TGTGCCATCAGTGAGTCGTATAGGCCAGGCGGGCAGAACTATGGCTACACCTTC.

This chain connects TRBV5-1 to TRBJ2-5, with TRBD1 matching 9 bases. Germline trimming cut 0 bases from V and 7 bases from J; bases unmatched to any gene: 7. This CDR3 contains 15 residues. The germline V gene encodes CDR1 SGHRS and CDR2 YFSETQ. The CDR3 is CASSLGTGGKGTQYF. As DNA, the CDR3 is TGCGCCAGCAGCTTGGGTACAGGGGGCAAAGGGACCCAGTACTTC.

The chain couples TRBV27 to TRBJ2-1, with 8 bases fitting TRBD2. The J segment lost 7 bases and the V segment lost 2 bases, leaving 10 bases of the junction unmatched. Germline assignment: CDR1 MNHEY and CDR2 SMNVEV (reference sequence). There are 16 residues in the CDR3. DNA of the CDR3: TGTGCCAGCAGTTTACGTCTGGCGGGGGGAATGAATGAGCAGTTCTTC. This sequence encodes CASSLRLAGGMNEQFF.

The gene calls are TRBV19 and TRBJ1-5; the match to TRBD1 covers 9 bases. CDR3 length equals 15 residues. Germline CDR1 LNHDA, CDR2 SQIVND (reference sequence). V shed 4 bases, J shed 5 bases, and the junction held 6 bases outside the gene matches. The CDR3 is CASSTGTGMDQPQHF. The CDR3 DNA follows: TGTGCCAGTAGTACCGGGACAGGGATGGATCAGCCCCAGCATTTT.

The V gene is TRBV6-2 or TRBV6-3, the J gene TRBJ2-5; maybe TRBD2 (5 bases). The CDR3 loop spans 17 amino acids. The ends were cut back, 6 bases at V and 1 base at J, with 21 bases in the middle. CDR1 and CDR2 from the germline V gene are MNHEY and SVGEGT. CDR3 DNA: TGTGCCAGCAGCTATCCGGCGGGCCGCCGTCTCCAAGAGACCCAGTACTTC. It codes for CASSYPAGRRLQETQYF.

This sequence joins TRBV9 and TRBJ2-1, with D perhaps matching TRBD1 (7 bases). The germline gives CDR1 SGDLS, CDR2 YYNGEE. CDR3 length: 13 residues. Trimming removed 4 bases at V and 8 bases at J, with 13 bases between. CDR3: CASSTRGVDEQFF. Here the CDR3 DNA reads TGTGCCAGCAGCACCAGGGGGGTCGATGAGCAGTTCTTC.

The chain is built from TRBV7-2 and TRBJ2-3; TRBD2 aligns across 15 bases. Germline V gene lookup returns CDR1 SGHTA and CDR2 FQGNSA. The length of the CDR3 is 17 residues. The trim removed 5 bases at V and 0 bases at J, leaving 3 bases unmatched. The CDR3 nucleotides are TGTGCCAGCAGCCCCGGACTAGCGGGGGGGAGCACAGATACGCAGTATTTT. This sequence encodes CASSPGLAGGSTDTQYF. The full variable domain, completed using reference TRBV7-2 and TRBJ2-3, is GAGVSQSPSNKVTEKGKDVELRCDPISGHTALYWYRQSLGQGLEFLIYFQGNSAPDKSGLPSDRFSAERTGGSVSTLTIQRTQQEDSAVYLCASSPGLAGGSTDTQYFGPGTRLTVL.